The entry below gives a single T cell receptor (beta chain) sequence along with its context. TCRdb fed the RT-PCR reads into MiXCR, producing one record per CDR3 protein. The sample holds hundreds of thousands of distinct CDR3 sequences; approximately 14% are singletons and the top ten take more than 9%. These data belong to a study of response to subunit inactivated influenza vaccine. CDR3 length: 14 amino acids. V was pared by 1 base and J by 9 bases, with 14 bases between. Germline CDR1 reads SGHRS; CDR2 reads YFSETQ. The receptor was isolated from a man between 50 and 59 years old who received an inactivated influenza vaccine. The sample in question was PBMCs from blood, obtained about 13 days after vaccination. This chain joins TRBV5-1 and TRBJ2-1, with D maybe TRBD2 (7 bases). CDR3 coding DNA: TGCGCCAGCAGCTTGAGGGGGGGGTTCGGTGAGCAGTTCTTC. The encoded protein is CASSLRGGFGEQFF.